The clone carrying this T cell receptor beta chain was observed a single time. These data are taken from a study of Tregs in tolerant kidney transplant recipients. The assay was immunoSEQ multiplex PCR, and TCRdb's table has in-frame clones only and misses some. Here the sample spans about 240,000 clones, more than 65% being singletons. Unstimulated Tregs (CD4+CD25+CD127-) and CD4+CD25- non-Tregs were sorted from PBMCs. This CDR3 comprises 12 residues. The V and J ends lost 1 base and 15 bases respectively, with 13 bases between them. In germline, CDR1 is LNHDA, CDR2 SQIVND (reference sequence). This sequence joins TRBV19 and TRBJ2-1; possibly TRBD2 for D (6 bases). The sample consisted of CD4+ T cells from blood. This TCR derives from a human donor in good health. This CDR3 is CASSIVGSRRFF. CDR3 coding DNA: TGTGCCAGTAGTATAGTCGGGAGTCGTAGGTTCTTC.